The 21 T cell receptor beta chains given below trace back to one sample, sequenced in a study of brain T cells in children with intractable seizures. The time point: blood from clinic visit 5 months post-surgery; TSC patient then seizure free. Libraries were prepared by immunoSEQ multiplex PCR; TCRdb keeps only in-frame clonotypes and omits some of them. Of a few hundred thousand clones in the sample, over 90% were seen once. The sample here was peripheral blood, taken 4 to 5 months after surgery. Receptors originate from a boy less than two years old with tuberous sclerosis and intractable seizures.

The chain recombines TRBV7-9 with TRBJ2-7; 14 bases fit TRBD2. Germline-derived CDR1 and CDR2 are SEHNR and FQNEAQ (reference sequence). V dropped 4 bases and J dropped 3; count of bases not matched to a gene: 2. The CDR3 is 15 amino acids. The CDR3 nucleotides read TGTGCCAGCAGCTCCGGGACTAGCGGGAGCTACGAGCAGTACTTC. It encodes CASSSGTSGSYEQYF. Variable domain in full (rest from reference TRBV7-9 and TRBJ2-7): DTGVSQNPRHKITKRGQNVTFRCDPISEHNRLYWYRQTLGQGPEFLTYFQNEAQLEKSRLLSDRFSAERPKGSFSTLEIQRTEQGDSAMYLCASSSGTSGSYEQYFGPGTRLTVT.

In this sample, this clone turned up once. In nucleotides, the CDR3 is TGCGCCAGCAGCTTTGGACTGGGGACAGGTCTATTGACGGATGAAGCTTTCTTT. Its protein product is CASSFGLGTGLLTDEAFF. The rearrangement joins TRBV5-1 to TRBJ1-1; 8 nucleotides line up with TRBD1. Unmatched junction bases numbered 19, after V lost 2 bases and J lost 7 bases. The CDR3 is 18 residues long. Germline-derived CDR1 and CDR2 are SGHRS and YFSETQ.

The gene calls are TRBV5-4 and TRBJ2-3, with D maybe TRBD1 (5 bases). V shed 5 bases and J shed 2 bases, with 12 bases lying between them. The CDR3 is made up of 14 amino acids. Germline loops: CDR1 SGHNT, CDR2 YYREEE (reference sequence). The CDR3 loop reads CASRQGPYTDTQYF. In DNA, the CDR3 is TGTGCCAGCAGGCAGGGTCCTTACACAGATACGCAGTATTTT.

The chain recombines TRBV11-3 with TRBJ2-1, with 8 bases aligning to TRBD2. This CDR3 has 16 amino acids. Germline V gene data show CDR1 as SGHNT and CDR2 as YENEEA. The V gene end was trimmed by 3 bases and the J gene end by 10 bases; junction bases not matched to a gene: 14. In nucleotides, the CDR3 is TGTGCCAGCAGCTTTGGAGTTCGGGAGGGCCAGTTCGAGCAGTTCTTC. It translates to CASSFGVREGQFEQFF.

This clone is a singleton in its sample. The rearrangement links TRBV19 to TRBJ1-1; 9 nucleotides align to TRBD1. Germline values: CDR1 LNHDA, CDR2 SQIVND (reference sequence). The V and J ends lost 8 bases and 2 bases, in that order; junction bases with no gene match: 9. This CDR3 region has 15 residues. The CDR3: CASVRDRDVNTEAFF. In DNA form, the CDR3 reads TGTGCCAGTGTCCGGGACAGGGACGTCAACACTGAAGCTTTCTTT.

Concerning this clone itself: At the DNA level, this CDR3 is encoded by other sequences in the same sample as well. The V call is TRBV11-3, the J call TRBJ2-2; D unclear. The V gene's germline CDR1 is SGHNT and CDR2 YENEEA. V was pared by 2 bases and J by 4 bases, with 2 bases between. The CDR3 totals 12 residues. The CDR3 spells CASSLSTGELFF. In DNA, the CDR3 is TGTGCCAGCAGCTTAAGCACCGGGGAGCTGTTTTTT.

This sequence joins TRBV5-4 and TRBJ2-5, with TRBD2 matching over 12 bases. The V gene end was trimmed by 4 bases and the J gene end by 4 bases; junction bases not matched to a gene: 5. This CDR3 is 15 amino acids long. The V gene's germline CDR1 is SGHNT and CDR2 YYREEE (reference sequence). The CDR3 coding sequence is TGTGCCAGCAGCCAATCGACTAGCGGGAGAGAGACCCAGTACTTC. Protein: CASSQSTSGRETQYF.

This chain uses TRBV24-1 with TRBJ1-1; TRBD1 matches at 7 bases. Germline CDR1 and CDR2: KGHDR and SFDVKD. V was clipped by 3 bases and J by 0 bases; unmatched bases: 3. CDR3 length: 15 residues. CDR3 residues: CATSDADRLNTEAFF. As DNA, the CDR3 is TGTGCCACCAGTGATGCGGACAGGTTGAACACTGAAGCTTTCTTT.

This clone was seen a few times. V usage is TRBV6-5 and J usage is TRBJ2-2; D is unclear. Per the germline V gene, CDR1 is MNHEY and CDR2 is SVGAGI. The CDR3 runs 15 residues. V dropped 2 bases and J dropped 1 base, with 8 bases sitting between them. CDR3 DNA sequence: TGTGCCAGCAGTTACCGGCAGCGGAACACCGGGGAGCTGTTTTTT. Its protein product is CASSYRQRNTGELFF.

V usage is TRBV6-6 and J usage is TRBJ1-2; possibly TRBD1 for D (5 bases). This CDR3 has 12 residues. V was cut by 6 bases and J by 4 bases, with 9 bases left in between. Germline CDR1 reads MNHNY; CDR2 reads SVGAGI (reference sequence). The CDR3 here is CASSGGTYGYTF. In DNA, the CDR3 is TGTGCCAGCAGCGGGGGTACCTATGGCTACACCTTC.

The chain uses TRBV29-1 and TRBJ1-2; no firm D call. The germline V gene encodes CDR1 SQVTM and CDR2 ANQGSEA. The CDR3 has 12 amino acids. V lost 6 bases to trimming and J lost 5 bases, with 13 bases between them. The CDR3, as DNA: TGCAGCGTCGTTACAGAGATATATGGCTACACCTTC. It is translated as CSVVTEIYGYTF.

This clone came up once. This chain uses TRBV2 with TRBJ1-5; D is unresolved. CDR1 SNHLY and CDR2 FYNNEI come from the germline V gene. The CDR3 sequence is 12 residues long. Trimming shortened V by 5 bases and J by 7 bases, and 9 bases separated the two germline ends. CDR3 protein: CASSMGGQPQHF. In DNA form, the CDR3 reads TGTGCCAGCAGTATGGGCGGCCAGCCCCAGCATTTT.

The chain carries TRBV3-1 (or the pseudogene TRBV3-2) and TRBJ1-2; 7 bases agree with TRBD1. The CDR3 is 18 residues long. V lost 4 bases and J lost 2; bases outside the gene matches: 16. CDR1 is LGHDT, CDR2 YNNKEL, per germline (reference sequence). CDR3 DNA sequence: TGTGCCAGCAGCCCCGGGGGATATGGGGACAGTGGAAACTATGGCTACACCTTC. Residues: CASSPGGYGDSGNYGYTF.

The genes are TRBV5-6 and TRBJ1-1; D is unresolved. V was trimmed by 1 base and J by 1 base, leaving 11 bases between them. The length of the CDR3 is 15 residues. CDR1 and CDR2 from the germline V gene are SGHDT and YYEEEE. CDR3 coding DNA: TGTGCCAGCAGCTTGTTTACATTTGGGAACACTGAAGCTTTCTTT. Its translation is CASSLFTFGNTEAFF. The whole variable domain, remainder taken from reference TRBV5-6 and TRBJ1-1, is DAGVTQSPTHLIKTRGQQVTLRCSPKSGHDTVSWYQQALGQGPQFIFQYYEEEERQRGNFPDRFSGHQFPNYSSELNVNALLLGDSALYLCASSLFTFGNTEAFFGQGTRLTVV.

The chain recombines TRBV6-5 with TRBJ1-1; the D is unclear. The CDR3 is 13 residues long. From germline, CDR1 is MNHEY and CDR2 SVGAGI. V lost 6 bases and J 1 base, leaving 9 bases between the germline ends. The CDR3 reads CASRTTRNTEAFF. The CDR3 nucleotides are TGTGCCAGCAGGACAACTAGGAACACTGAAGCTTTCTTT.

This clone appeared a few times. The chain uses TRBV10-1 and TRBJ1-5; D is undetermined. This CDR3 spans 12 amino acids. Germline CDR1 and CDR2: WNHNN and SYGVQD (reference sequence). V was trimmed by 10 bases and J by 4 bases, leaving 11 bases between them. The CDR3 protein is CATGRSNQPQHF. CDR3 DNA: TGCGCCACCGGACGGTCAAATCAGCCCCAGCATTTT.

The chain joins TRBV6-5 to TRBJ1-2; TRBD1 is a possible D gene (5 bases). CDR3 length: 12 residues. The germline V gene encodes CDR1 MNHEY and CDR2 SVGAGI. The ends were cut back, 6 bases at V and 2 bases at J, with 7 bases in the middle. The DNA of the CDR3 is TGTGCCAGCAGCCGGGACAACTATGGCTACACCTTC. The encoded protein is CASSRDNYGYTF.

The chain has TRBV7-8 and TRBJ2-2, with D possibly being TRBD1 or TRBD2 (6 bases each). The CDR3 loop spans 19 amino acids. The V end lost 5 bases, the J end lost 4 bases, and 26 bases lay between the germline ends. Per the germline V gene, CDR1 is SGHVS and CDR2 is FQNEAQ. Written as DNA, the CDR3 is TGTGCCAGCAGCCCCTCTCTAGGAGGGGGGCTTAAGGGCACCGGGGAGCTGTTTTTT. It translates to CASSPSLGGGLKGTGELFF.

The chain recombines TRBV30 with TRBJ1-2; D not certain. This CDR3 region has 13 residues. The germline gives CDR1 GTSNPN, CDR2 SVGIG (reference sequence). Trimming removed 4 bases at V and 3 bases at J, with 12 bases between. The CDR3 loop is CAWTKGVYYGYTF. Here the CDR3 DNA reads TGTGCCTGGACAAAGGGAGTATACTATGGCTACACCTTC.

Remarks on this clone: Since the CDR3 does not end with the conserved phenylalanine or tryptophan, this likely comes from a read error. The CDR3 bases are TGTGCCTGGAGCGCGACAGGGACTCCGGGGAGAGCTTTCTCT. Encoded protein: CAWSATGTPGRAFS. The chain couples TRBV30 to TRBJ1-1; 7 bases fit TRBD1. This CDR3 contains 14 residues. The V gene end was trimmed by 3 bases and the J gene end by 10 bases; junction bases not matched to a gene: 14. The germline CDR1 and CDR2 sequences are GTSNPN and SVGIG (reference sequence).

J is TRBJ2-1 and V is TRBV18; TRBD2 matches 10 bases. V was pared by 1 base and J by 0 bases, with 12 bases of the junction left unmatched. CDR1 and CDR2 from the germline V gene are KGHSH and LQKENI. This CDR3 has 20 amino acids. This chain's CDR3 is CASSPLRASGSPSSYNEQFF. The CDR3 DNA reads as TGTGCCAGCTCACCACTAAGGGCTAGCGGGAGCCCGAGCTCCTACAATGAGCAGTTCTTC.